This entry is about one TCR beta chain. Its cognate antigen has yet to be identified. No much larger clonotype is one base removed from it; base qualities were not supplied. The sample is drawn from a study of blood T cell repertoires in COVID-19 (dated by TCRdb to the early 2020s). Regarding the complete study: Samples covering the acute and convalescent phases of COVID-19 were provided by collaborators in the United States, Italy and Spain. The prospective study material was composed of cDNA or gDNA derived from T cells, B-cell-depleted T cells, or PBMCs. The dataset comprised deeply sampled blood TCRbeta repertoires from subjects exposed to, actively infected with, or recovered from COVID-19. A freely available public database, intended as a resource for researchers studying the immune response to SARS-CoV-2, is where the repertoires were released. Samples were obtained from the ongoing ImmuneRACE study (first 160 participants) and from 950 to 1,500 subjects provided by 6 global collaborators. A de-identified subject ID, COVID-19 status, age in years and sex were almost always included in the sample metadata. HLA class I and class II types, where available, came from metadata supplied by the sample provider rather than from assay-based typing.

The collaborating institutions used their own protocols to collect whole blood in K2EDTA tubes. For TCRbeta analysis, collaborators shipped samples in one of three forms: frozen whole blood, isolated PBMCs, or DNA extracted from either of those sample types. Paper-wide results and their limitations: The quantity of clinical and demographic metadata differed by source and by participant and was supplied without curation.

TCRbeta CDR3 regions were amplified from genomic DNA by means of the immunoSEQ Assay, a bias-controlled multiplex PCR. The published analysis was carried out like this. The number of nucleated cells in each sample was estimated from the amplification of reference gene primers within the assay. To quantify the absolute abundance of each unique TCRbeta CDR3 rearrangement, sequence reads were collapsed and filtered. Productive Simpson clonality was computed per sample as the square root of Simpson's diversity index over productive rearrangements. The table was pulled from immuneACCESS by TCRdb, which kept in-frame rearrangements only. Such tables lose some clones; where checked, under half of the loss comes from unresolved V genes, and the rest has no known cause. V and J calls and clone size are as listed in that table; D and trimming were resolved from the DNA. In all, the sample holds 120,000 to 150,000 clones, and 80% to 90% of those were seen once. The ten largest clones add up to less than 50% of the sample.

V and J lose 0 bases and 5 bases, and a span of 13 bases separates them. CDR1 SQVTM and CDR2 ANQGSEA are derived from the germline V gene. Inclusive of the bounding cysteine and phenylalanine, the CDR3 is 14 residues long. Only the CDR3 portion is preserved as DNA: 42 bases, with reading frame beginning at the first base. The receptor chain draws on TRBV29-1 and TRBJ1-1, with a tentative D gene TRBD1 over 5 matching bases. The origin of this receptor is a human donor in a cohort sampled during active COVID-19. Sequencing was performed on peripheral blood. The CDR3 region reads CSVEDRGGRTEAFF. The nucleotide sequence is TGCAGCGTTGAAGATCGGGGGGGGAGGACTGAAGCTTTCTTT.